The rows below give T cell receptor beta chains drawn from one sample of a study of Ad26.COV2.S vaccination and SARS-CoV-2 variants. TCRdb's copy holds only in-frame clones and misses some; the assay was immunoSEQ multiplex PCR. This table holds roughly 330,000 clones, almost 90% found once. Here the sequenced sample was peripheral blood, taken in a trial of Ad26.COV2.S vaccine versus placebo. These receptors were obtained from a person aged 18-65 years who received the Ad26.COV2.S COVID-19 vaccine or a placebo. The CDR3 runs from the conserved cysteine through the conserved F or W. The order of the fields is CDR3 length, clone size, D gene, J gene, V gene, CDR3 DNA, CDR3 protein. D genes are given only for firm matches. For some rows the clone size is stated as once, few or many, or as a class when expanded; others skip it.

15,NA,TRBD1,TRBJ2-4,TRBV5-1,TGCGCCAGCACGAGACAGGGGGCGGCCAAAAACATTCAGTACTTC,CASTRQGAAKNIQYF
18,NA,NA,TRBJ2-7,TRBV4-1,TGCGCCAGCAGCCAAGAACGGACGCCGTGGGACCGTACCTACGAGCAGTACTTC,CASSQERTPWDRTYEQYF
13,NA,NA,TRBJ2-5,TRBV29-1,TGCAGCGGCGCCTGGGGGCCACAAGAGACCCAGTACTTC,CSGAWGPQETQYF
16,NA,TRBD1,TRBJ1-1,TRBV9,TGTGCCAGCAGCGTAGGAAACCGACAGGGAGGCACTGAAGCTTTCTTT,CASSVGNRQGGTEAFF
15,NA,NA,TRBJ2-3,TRBV7-9,TGTGCCAGCAGCTCAACGGAGGCCAGCACAGATACGCAGTATTTT,CASSSTEASTDTQYF
13,NA,TRBD2,TRBJ2-2,TRBV7-6,TGTGCCAGCAGCGCGGGGGAAACCGGGGAGCTGTTTTTT,CASSAGETGELFF
14,once,NA,TRBJ2-2,TRBV5-4,TGTGCCAGCAGCTCCGACTATTACACCGGGGAGCTGTTTTTT,CASSSDYYTGELFF
12,NA,TRBD1,TRBJ2-3,TRBV9,TGTGCCAGCGGGACAGGGGCAGATACGCAGTATTTT,CASGTGADTQYF
13,NA,TRBD2,TRBJ2-5,TRBV5-1,TGCGCCAGCAGCCTACTGGGGGGGGAGACCCAGTACTTC,CASSLLGGETQYF
15,NA,TRBD1,TRBJ2-5,TRBV10-3,TGTGCCATCAGGGGGACAGGGTCAAACTTAGAGACCCAGTACTTC,CAIRGTGSNLETQYF
18,NA,TRBD2,TRBJ2-3,TRBV7-2,TGTGCCAGCAGCTTGGATCCGGGACTAGCGGGAGCGGGAGATACGCAGTATTTT,CASSLDPGLAGAGDTQYF
12,NA,NA,TRBJ2-3,TRBV5-5,TGTGCCAGCAGCTACACTACAGATACGCAGTATTTT,CASSYTTDTQYF
15,NA,TRBD2,TRBJ2-1,TRBV6-1,TGTGCCAGCAGTGAATCACTAGCGCTAAGTAATGAGCAGTTCTTC,CASSESLALSNEQFF
17,NA,NA,TRBJ1-5,TRBV6-1,TGTGCCAGCAGTGCGGGGGTCGGACTTAGTAGCAATCAGCCCCAGCATTTT,CASSAGVGLSSNQPQHF
15,NA,NA,TRBJ2-1,TRBV3-1/TRBV3-2,TGTGCCAGCAGCCAGGGACTTCTGCTTAACAATGAGCAGTTCTTC,CASSQGLLLNNEQFF
18,NA,TRBD2,TRBJ2-3,TRBV6-2/TRBV6-3,TGTGCCAGCAGCAGCACTAGCGGGGGGGCCCAAAGCACAGATACGCAGTATTTT,CASSSTSGGAQSTDTQYF
16,once,TRBD2,TRBJ2-7,TRBV15,TGTGCCACCAGCCTAGGACTAGCGGGGACCTCCTACGAGCAGTACTTC,CATSLGLAGTSYEQYF
15,NA,NA,TRBJ2-7,TRBV7-8,TGTGCCAGCACCCGGGGCGCTTACAGTGCCTACGAGCAGTACTTC,CASTRGAYSAYEQYF